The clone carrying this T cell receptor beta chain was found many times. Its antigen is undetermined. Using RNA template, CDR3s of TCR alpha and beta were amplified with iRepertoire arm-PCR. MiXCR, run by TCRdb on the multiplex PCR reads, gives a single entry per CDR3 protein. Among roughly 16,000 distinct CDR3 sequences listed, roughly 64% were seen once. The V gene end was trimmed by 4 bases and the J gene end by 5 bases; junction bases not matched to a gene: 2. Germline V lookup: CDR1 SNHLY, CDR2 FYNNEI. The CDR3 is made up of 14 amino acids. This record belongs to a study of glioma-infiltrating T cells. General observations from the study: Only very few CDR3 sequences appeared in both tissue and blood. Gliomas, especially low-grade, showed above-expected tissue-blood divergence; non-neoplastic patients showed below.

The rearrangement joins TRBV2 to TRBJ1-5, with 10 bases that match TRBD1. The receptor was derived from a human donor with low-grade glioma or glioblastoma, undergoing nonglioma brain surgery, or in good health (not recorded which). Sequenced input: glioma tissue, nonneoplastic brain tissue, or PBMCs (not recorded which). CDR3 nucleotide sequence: TGTGCCAGCAGTGGGACAGGGGGGCATCAGCCCCAGCATTTT. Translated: CASSGTGGHQPQHF.